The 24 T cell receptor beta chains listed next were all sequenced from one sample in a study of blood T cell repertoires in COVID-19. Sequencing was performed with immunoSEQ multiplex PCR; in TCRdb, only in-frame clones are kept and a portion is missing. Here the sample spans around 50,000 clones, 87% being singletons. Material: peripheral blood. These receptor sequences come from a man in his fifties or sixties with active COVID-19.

As DNA, the CDR3 is TGTGCCAGCAGCTTAGCGGGGGCGAACACTGAAGCTTTCTTT. Translated: CASSLAGANTEAFF. This chain uses TRBV7-6 with TRBJ1-1, with D perhaps TRBD1 (6 bases). The CDR3 covers 14 residues. Trimming pared 0 bases from V and 1 base from J, leaving 6 bases between. Germline lookup yields CDR1 SGHVS and CDR2 FNYEAQ. Full variable domain (remainder filled in from reference TRBV7-6 and TRBJ1-1): GAGVSQSPRYKVTKRGQDVALRCDPISGHVSLYWYRQALGQGPEFLTYFNYEAQQDKSGLPNDRFSAERPEGSISTLTIQRTEQRDSAMYRCASSLAGANTEAFFGQGTRLTVV.

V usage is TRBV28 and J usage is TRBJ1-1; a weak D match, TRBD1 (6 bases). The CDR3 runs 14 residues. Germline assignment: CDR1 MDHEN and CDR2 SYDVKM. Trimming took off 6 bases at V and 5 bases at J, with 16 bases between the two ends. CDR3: CASSSTGLVTEAFF. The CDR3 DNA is TGTGCCAGCAGCTCAACAGGGTTAGTAACTGAAGCTTTCTTT.

DNA of the CDR3: TGCGCCAGCAGCCAGAGGGAGGTCCGGGACGGAAAATACAATGAGCAGTTCTTC. The encoded protein is CASSQREVRDGKYNEQFF. V is TRBV4-1 and J is TRBJ2-1; the D gene is possibly TRBD2 (6 bases). Germline V gene lookup returns CDR1 MGHRA and CDR2 YSYEKL. This CDR3 is built from 18 residues. The germline V and J ends were trimmed by 3 bases and 4 bases, with 22 bases remaining between them.

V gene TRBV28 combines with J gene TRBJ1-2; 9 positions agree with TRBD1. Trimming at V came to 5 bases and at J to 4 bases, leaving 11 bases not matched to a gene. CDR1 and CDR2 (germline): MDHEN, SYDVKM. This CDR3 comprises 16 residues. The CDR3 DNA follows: TGTGCCAGCAGTCTGCGAGCGGACAGGGGAGTCTATGGCTACACCTTC. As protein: CASSLRADRGVYGYTF.

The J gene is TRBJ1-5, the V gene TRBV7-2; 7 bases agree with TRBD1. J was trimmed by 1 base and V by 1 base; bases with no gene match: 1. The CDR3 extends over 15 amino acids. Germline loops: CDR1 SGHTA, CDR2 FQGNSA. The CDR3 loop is CASSLVQGSNQPQHF. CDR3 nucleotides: TGTGCCAGCAGCTTAGTACAGGGGAGCAATCAGCCCCAGCATTTT.

The CDR3 is CASSLAGNTGELFF. Here the CDR3 DNA reads TGCGCCAGCAGCTTGGCGGGAAACACCGGGGAGCTGTTTTTT. This chain links TRBV5-1 with TRBJ2-2, with D maybe TRBD2 (5 bases). The germline gives CDR1 SGHRS, CDR2 YFSETQ. Trimming took 0 bases from V and 2 from J, leaving 5 bases between them. The CDR3 is made up of 14 amino acids.

The CDR3: CASSLSSDRETQYF. In DNA form, the CDR3 reads TGTGCCAGCAGCTTATCATCGGACAGGGAGACCCAGTACTTC. V and J are TRBV5-4 and TRBJ2-5; 7 bases are shared with TRBD1. This CDR3 is built from 14 residues. The germline gives CDR1 SGHNT, CDR2 YYREEE (reference sequence). Losses at the gene ends were 2 bases for V and 5 bases for J; bases not matched to a gene: 6.

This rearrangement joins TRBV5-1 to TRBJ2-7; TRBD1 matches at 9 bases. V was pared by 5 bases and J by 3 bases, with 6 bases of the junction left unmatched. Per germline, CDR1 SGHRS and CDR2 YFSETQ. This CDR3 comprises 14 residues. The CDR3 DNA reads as TGCGCCAGCAGATTGACAGGGGGGAACTACGAGCAGTACTTC. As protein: CASRLTGGNYEQYF.

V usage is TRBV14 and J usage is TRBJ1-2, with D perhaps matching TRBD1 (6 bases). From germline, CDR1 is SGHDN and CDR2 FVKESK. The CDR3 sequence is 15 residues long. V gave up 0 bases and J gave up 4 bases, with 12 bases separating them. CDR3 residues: CASSQDHLGAYGYTF. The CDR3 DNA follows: TGTGCCAGCAGCCAAGATCATCTGGGGGCCTATGGCTACACCTTC.

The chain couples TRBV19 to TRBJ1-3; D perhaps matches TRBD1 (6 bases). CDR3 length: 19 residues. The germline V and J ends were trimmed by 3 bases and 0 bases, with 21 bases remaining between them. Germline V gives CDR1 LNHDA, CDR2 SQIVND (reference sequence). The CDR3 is CASSILILHREFSGNTIYF. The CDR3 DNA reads TGTGCCAGTAGTATCTTGATACTTCACAGGGAGTTCTCTGGAAACACCATATATTTT.

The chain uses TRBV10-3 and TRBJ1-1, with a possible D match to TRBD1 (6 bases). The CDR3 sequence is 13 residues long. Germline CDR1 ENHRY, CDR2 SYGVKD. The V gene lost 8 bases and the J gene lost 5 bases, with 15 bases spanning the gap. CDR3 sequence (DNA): TGTGCCATCTCTACAGGGATGGAGACTGAAGCTTTCTTT. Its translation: CAISTGMETEAFF.

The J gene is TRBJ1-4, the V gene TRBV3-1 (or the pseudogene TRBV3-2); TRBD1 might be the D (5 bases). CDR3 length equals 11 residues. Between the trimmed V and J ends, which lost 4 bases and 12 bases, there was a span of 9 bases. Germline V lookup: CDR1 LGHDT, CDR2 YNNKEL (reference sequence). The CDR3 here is CASSRQLELFF. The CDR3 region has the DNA TGTGCCAGCAGCCGACAGCTGGAACTGTTTTTT.

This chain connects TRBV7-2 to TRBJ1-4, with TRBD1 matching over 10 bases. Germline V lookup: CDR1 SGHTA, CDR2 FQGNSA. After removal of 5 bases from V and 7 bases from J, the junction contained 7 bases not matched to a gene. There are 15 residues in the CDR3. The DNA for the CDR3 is TGTGCCAGCAGCACGGGGACAGGGGCAGGTGAAAAACTGTTTTTT. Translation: CASSTGTGAGEKLFF.

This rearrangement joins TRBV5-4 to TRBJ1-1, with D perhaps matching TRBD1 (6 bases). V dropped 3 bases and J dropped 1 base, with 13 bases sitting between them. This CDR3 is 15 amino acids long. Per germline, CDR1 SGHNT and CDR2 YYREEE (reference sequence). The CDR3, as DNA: TGTGCCAGCAGCTCGGGGGGGGCGCGGAACACTGAAGCTTTCTTT. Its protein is CASSSGGARNTEAFF.

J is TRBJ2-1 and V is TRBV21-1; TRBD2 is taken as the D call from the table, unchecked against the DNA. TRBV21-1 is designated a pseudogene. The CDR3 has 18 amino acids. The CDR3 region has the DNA TGTGCCAGCAGCAAAGTCCCCCCACTAGCAAGGGGTCGGAGTGAGCAGTTCTTC. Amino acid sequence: CASSKVPPLARGRSEQFF.

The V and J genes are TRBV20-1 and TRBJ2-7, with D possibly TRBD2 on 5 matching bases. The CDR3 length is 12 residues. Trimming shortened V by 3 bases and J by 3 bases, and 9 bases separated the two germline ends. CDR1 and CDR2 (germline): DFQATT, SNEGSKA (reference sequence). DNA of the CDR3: TGCAGTGCTAGTCCCCGGGGCTACGAGCAGTACTTC. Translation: CSASPRGYEQYF.

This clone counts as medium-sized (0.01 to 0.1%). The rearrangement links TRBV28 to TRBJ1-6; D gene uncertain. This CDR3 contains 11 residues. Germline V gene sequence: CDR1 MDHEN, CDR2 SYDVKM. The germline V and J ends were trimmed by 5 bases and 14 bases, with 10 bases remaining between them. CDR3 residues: CASSATRTLHF. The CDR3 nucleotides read TGTGCCAGCAGTGCGACAAGGACCCTCCACTTT.

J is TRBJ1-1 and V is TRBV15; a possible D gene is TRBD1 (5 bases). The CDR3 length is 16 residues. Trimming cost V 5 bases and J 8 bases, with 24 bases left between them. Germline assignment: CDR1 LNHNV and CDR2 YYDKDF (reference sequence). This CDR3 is CATSPAAGTPKGEAFF. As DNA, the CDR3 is TGTGCCACCAGCCCAGCTGCCGGGACTCCTAAAGGGGAAGCTTTCTTT.

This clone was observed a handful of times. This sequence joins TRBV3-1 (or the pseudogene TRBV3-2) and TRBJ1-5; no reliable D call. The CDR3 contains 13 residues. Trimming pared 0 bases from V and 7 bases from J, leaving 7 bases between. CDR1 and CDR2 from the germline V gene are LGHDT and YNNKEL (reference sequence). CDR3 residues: CASSQDPRQPQHF. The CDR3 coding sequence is TGTGCCAGCAGCCAAGATCCCAGGCAGCCCCAGCATTTT.

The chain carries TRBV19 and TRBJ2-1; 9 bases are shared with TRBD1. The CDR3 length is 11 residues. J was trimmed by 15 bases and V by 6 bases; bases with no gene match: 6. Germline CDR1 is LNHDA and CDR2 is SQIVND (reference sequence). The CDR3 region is CASRRQGEGFF. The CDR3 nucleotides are TGTGCCAGTAGGAGACAGGGGGAGGGGTTCTTC.

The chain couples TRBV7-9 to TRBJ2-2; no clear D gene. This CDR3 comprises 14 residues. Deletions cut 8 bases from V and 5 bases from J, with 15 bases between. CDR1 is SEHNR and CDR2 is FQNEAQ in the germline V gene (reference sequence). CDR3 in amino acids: CASRRHSTTGELFF. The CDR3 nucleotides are TGTGCCAGCCGGCGACATTCTACAACCGGGGAGCTGTTTTTT.

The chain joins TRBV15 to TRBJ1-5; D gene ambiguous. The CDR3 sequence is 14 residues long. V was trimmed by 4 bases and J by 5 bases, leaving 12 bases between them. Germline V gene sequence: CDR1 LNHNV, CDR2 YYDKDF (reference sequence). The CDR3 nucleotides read TGTGCCACCAGCAAGGGAGTGGGAGATCAGCCCCAGCATTTT. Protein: CATSKGVGDQPQHF.

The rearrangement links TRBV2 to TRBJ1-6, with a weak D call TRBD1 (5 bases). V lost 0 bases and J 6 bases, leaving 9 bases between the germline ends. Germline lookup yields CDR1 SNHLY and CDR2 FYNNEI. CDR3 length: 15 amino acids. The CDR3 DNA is TGTGCCAGCAGTGAAGCGATACAGGCTAATTCACCCCTCCACTTT. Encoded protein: CASSEAIQANSPLHF. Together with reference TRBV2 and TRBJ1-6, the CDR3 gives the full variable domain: EPEVTQTPSHQVTQMGQEVILRCVPISNHLYFYWYRQILGQKVEFLVSFYNNEISEKSEIFDDQFSVERPDGSNFTLKIRSTKLEDSAMYFCASSEAIQANSPLHFGNGTRLTVT.

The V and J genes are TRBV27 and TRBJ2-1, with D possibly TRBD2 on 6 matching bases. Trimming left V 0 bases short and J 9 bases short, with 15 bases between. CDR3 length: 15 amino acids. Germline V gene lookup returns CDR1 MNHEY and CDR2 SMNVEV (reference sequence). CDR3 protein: CASSLSRLAMSEQFF. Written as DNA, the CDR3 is TGTGCCAGCAGTTTATCGAGGCTAGCGATGAGTGAGCAGTTCTTC.